A selection of T cell receptor beta chains follows, all from one sample in a study of blood T cells in healthy people across ages. TCRdb redid the calling of the 5' RACE reads with MiXCR, one entry per CDR3 protein. Here the sample spans approximately 360,000 distinct CDR3 sequences, about half being singletons. Source material: blood. These receptors originate from a man aged 60-69 years in good health. Each CDR3 is given with its conserved first and last residue. A D gene is named only where the DNA matches it firmly. Only part of the rows carry a size: once, few, many, or a class if the clone is expanded.

j_gene,v_gene,abundance,d_gene,CDR3aa,CDR3nt
TRBJ2-1,TRBV7-9,many,NA,CASSPGMGPDFGEQFF,TGTGCCAGCAGCCCTGGGATGGGCCCCGACTTTGGGGAGCAGTTCTTC
TRBJ2-1,TRBV7-2,NA,NA,CASSPVGGMDNEQFF,TGTGCCAGCAGCCCCGTAGGCGGGATGGACAATGAGCAGTTCTTC
TRBJ2-7,TRBV29-1,few,NA,CSVPRPMLGYEQYF,TGCAGCGTCCCACGTCCGATGTTGGGCTACGAGCAGTACTTC
TRBJ2-2,TRBV2,NA,TRBD1,CASRTQGVGTGELFF,TGTGCCAGCCGGACCCAGGGGGTTGGCACCGGGGAGCTGTTTTTT
TRBJ2-5,TRBV7-9,NA,NA,CASSLGFPQETQYF,TGTGCCAGCAGCTTAGGGTTCCCCCAAGAGACCCAGTACTTC
TRBJ1-3,TRBV29-1,NA,NA,CSAGTAGNTIYF,TGCAGCGCCGGGACGGCTGGAAACACCATATATTTT
TRBJ1-2,TRBV20-1,NA,NA,CSARPAAWSAPNYGYTF,TGCAGTGCTAGGCCCGCGGCGTGGAGCGCACCTAACTATGGCTACACCTTC
TRBJ2-3,TRBV29-1,few,TRBD2,CSVLAESTDTQYF,TGCAGCGTACTAGCGGAGAGCACAGATACGCAGTATTTT
TRBJ2-5,TRBV24-1,NA,NA,CATSDDRGIQETQYF,TGTGCCACCAGTGATGATAGGGGGATACAAGAGACCCAGTACTTC
TRBJ2-5,TRBV20-1,few,TRBD2,CSARVVAGGQTQYF,TGCAGTGCTAGGGTGGTAGCGGGAGGTCAGACCCAGTACTTC
TRBJ2-4,TRBV6-5,NA,NA,CASRYSGTKNIQYF,TGTGCCAGCAGGTACTCGGGAACCAAAAACATTCAGTACTTC
TRBJ1-2,TRBV7-9,few,TRBD1,CASSAIARQGDGYTF,TGTGCCAGCAGCGCCATTGCCCGACAGGGTGATGGCTACACCTTC
TRBJ2-1,TRBV5-1,NA,NA,CASSLGNYNEQFF,TGCGCCAGCAGCTTGGGAAACTACAATGAGCAGTTCTTC
TRBJ2-1,TRBV6-5,few,TRBD2,CASSKTSGGSYNEQFF,TGTGCCAGCAGTAAGACTAGCGGAGGCTCCTACAATGAGCAGTTCTTC
TRBJ2-7,TRBV27,NA,NA,CASSFSGRQYEQYF,TGTGCCAGCAGTTTTTCGGGACGGCAATACGAGCAGTACTTC
TRBJ1-2,TRBV28,NA,TRBD1,CASGQGHNYGYTF,TGTGCCAGCGGACAGGGGCATAACTATGGCTACACCTTC
TRBJ2-1,TRBV7-7,NA,NA,CASSSDRSSYNEQFF,TGTGCCAGCAGCTCCGATCGGAGCTCCTACAATGAGCAGTTCTTC